These T cell receptor beta chains were read from a single sample in a study of siplizumab effects on memory and regulatory T cells. Data came from immunoSEQ multiplex PCR; TCRdb stores just in-frame clones and leaves some out. This table has approximately 100,000 clones, about 94% appearing once. The sample comprised non-Treg CD4+ T cells sorted from blood. The receptor source for this set is a human donor in good health. Both conserved end residues are part of each CDR3. D genes are given only for firm matches. Not all rows give a size; the values are once, few, many and, for expanded clones, a class.

D gene: NA; V gene: TRBV27; clone size: NA; J gene: TRBJ2-7; CDR3 protein: CASSLKTAIEQYF; CDR3 DNA: TGTGCCAGCAGTTTAAAGACTGCGATCGAGCAGTACTTC
D gene: NA; V gene: TRBV19; clone size: NA; J gene: TRBJ1-1; CDR3 protein: CASSSGWGAFF; CDR3 DNA: TGTGCCAGTAGTTCAGGGTGGGGAGCTTTCTTT
D gene: NA; V gene: TRBV6-4; clone size: NA; J gene: TRBJ2-3; CDR3 protein: CASSDSFWEVSPADTQYF; CDR3 DNA: TGTGCCAGCAGTGACTCGTTCTGGGAAGTTTCGCCTGCAGATACGCAGTATTTT
D gene: NA; V gene: TRBV18; clone size: NA; J gene: TRBJ2-3; CDR3 protein: CASSRTDPDTQYF; CDR3 DNA: TGTGCCAGCTCCAGGACAGACCCAGATACGCAGTATTTT
D gene: TRBD1; V gene: TRBV4-1; clone size: NA; J gene: TRBJ2-1; CDR3 protein: CASSQEAQGLGEQFF; CDR3 DNA: TGCGCCAGCAGCCAGGAGGCACAGGGGCTCGGTGAGCAGTTCTTC
D gene: NA; V gene: TRBV4-1; clone size: NA; J gene: TRBJ1-1; CDR3 protein: CASSHAGTRADTEAFF; CDR3 DNA: TGCGCCAGCAGCCATGCCGGGACCCGGGCGGACACTGAAGCTTTCTTT
D gene: NA; V gene: TRBV19; clone size: NA; J gene: TRBJ2-5; CDR3 protein: CASSMKPSGTQYF; CDR3 DNA: TGTGCCAGTAGTATGAAACCCTCGGGGACCCAGTACTTC
D gene: NA; V gene: TRBV28; clone size: NA; J gene: TRBJ1-1; CDR3 protein: CASSLSQGFAEAFF; CDR3 DNA: TGTGCCAGCAGTTTGAGTCAGGGCTTCGCTGAAGCTTTCTTT
D gene: NA; V gene: TRBV7-2; clone size: once; J gene: TRBJ2-5; CDR3 protein: CASSLVETQYF; CDR3 DNA: TGTGCCAGCAGCTTAGTAGAGACCCAGTACTTC
D gene: NA; V gene: TRBV5-1; clone size: few; J gene: TRBJ1-4; CDR3 protein: CASSLVSGEGEKLFF; CDR3 DNA: TGCGCCAGCAGCTTGGTTTCAGGGGAGGGGGAAAAACTGTTTTTT
D gene: NA; V gene: TRBV5-1; clone size: NA; J gene: TRBJ1-2; CDR3 protein: CASRIGAGDYGYTF; CDR3 DNA: TGCGCCAGCAGAATCGGTGCCGGGGACTATGGCTACACCTTC
D gene: NA; V gene: TRBV2; clone size: few; J gene: TRBJ1-6; CDR3 protein: CASSRDGNSPLHF; CDR3 DNA: TGTGCCAGTTCCCGGGACGGTAATTCACCCCTCCACTTT
D gene: NA; V gene: TRBV5-1; clone size: NA; J gene: TRBJ2-7; CDR3 protein: CASSLAVSSYEQYF; CDR3 DNA: TGCGCCAGCAGCTTGGCCGTCAGCAGCTACGAGCAGTACTTC